These 28 T cell receptor beta chains came from one sample sequenced in a study of T cells expressing NK-cell markers. Each CDR3 protein gets one entry in TCRdb, which reprocessed the 5' RACE reads and gives no DNA. Found here are around 180,000 distinct CDR3 sequences; the top ten clones hold 20%. Sequencing was performed on blood T cells: a sorted CD56 or NKG2C T cell subset, CD4+ or CD8+ T cells, or bulk PBMC T cells (not recorded which). The origin of the receptors is a man aged 18-70 years in good health.

The chain joins TRBV7-9 to TRBJ1-1. This CDR3 comprises 15 residues. The V gene's germline CDR1 is SEHNR and CDR2 FQNEAQ (reference sequence). This CDR3 reads CASSLELGWNTEAFF.

The chain links TRBV7-6 to TRBJ2-2; as DNA is missing, the TRBD2 call by TCRdb cannot be tested. The CDR3 consists of 17 residues. Germline V gene sequence: CDR1 SGHVS, CDR2 FNYEAQ. The CDR3 protein is CASSPGTSGGRTGELFF.

The chain recombines TRBV5-1 with TRBJ2-3; absent DNA, TCRdb's TRBD2 call cannot be checked. The CDR3 has 14 amino acids. Germline V lookup: CDR1 SGHRS, CDR2 YFSETQ. CDR3 amino acids: CASNQGPNTDTQYF.

This sequence joins TRBV5-6 and TRBJ2-7; TCRdb's D gene call, TRBD1, goes unchecked for lack of DNA. Germline lookup yields CDR1 SGHDT and CDR2 YYEEEE. This CDR3 is 14 amino acids long. The CDR3 is CASRFSGTVYEQYF.

The chain combines TRBV20-1 with TRBJ1-1. The germline gives CDR1 DFQATT, CDR2 SNEGSKA (reference sequence). The CDR3 is 12 amino acids. CDR3 protein: CSALQGHTEAFF.

V gene TRBV15 combines with J gene TRBJ2-5; the D gene TCRdb calls, TRBD1, cannot be checked with no DNA. Germline loops: CDR1 LNHNV, CDR2 YYDKDF (reference sequence). There are 17 residues in the CDR3. The chain's CDR3 is CATSRDLMGVGLETQYF.

The chain joins TRBV12-3 or TRBV12-4 to TRBJ2-2; lacking DNA, the TRBD1 call made by TCRdb goes unchecked. This CDR3 has 16 amino acids. The CDR3 region is CASRRPQGTNTGELFF.

The chain uses TRBV20-1 and TRBJ2-1. Germline lookup yields CDR1 DFQATT and CDR2 SNEGSKA (reference sequence). The CDR3 loop spans 15 amino acids. CDR3 sequence reads: CSARDSWVRQNEQFF.

V usage is TRBV28 and J usage is TRBJ2-7. This CDR3 spans 18 amino acids. Germline assignment: CDR1 MDHEN and CDR2 SYDVKM. CDR3 in amino acids: CASSSSSSVYGSSYEQYF.

The V gene is TRBV6-5, the J gene TRBJ2-5; TCRdb gives TRBD2 as the D gene, but with no DNA this cannot be confirmed. This CDR3 comprises 16 residues. Germline CDR1 is MNHEY and CDR2 is SVGAGI. The CDR3 loop is CASSYSDGALQETQYF.

The V call is TRBV5-1, the J call TRBJ1-5; the D gene TCRdb calls, TRBD1, cannot be checked with no DNA. This CDR3 is built from 15 residues. Germline V lookup: CDR1 SGHRS, CDR2 YFSETQ. The CDR3 sequence is CASSAGQGSNQPQHF.

The chain is built from TRBV6-2 or TRBV6-3 and TRBJ1-1; TCRdb gives TRBD1 as the D gene, but with no DNA this cannot be confirmed. This CDR3 has 18 amino acids. The germline gives CDR1 MNHEY, CDR2 SVGEGT. The CDR3 sequence is CASSYPPGKEYGIGEAFF.

The rearrangement links TRBV4-2 to TRBJ2-1; TCRdb indicates TRBD1, and absent DNA this call remains unverified. The CDR3 is 16 residues long. CDR1 and CDR2 (germline): LGHNA, YNFKEQ. This CDR3 is CASSQSRDSPYNEQFF.

The chain uses TRBV20-1 and TRBJ2-7. Germline CDR1 is DFQATT and CDR2 is SNEGSKA (reference sequence). The CDR3 has 14 residues. CDR3 loop: CSARGLGFDYEQYF.

The chain couples TRBV20-1 to TRBJ1-2; the TCRdb call, TRBD1, lacks DNA for checking. The CDR3 is 11 residues long. CDR1 is DFQATT, CDR2 SNEGSKA, per germline (reference sequence). CDR3 sequence reads: CSAYREDGYTF.

This chain joins TRBV24-1 and TRBJ2-1; TCRdb indicates TRBD1, and absent DNA this call remains unverified. The germline V gene encodes CDR1 KGHDR and CDR2 SFDVKD. The CDR3 loop spans 18 amino acids. Here the CDR3 reads CATTGKFRVPFSYNEQFF.

This chain's CDR3 is CASSHSGGGNQPQHF. The chain combines TRBV18 with TRBJ1-5; TCRdb reports TRBD1, a call that lacks DNA to check it against. CDR3 size: 15 residues. Per germline, CDR1 KGHSH and CDR2 LQKENI.

V and J are TRBV20-1 and TRBJ2-7; TCRdb outputs TRBD1, but without DNA this stays unchecked. The CDR3 runs 14 residues. In germline, CDR1 is DFQATT, CDR2 SNEGSKA (reference sequence). CDR3 in amino acids: CSARKGAENYEQYF.

The chain employs TRBV20-1 and TRBJ2-7; TCRdb names TRBD1, which stays unverified in the absence of DNA. Looked up from germline, CDR1 is DFQATT and CDR2 is SNEGSKA (reference sequence). This CDR3 contains 14 residues. The CDR3 here is CSASAQGIFYEQYF.

The chain joins TRBV7-9 to TRBJ1-6; TCRdb's D call of TRBD1 is untestable without DNA. CDR1 SEHNR and CDR2 FQNEAQ come from the germline V gene (reference sequence). This CDR3 has 16 residues. The CDR3 region is CASSLDGTGDNSPLHF. Drawing the rest from reference TRBV7-9 and TRBJ1-6, the complete variable domain is DTGVSQNPRHKITKRGQNVTFRCDPISEHNRLYWYRQTLGQGPEFLTYFQNEAQLEKSRLLSDRFSAERPKGSFSTLEIQRTEQGDSAMYLCASSLDGTGDNSPLHFGNGTRLTVT.

The rearrangement joins TRBV15 to TRBJ2-7; TCRdb lists TRBD2, though no DNA is available to test this call. This CDR3 spans 15 amino acids. Germline CDR1 and CDR2: LNHNV and YYDKDF (reference sequence). CDR3 in amino acids: CATSRVTGPLYEQYF. Full variable domain (remainder filled in from reference TRBV15 and TRBJ2-7): DAMVIQNPRYQVTQFGKPVTLSCSQTLNHNVMYWYQQKSSQAPKLLFHYYDKDFNNEADTPDNFQSRRPNTSFCFLDIRSPGLGDTAMYLCATSRVTGPLYEQYFGPGTRLTVT.

The chain carries TRBV6-5 and TRBJ2-5; the TCRdb call, TRBD1, lacks DNA for checking. The length of the CDR3 is 17 residues. Germline V gene sequence: CDR1 MNHEY, CDR2 SVGAGI. The chain's CDR3 is CASSHNPNWALGETQYF.

The chain links TRBV19 to TRBJ2-1; TCRdb indicates TRBD2, and absent DNA this call remains unverified. In germline, CDR1 is LNHDA, CDR2 SQIVND (reference sequence). The CDR3 sequence is 13 residues long. CDR3 loop: CASSLLSGNEQFF. Supplemented by reference TRBV19 and TRBJ2-1, the full variable domain reads DGGITQSPKYLFRKEGQNVTLSCEQNLNHDAMYWYRQDPGQGLRLIYYSQIVNDFQKGDIAEGYSVSREKKESFPLTVTSAQKNPTAFYLCASSLLSGNEQFFGPGTRLTVL.

The J gene is TRBJ2-1, the V gene TRBV29-1; with no DNA, the TCRdb D assignment of TRBD2 cannot be verified. CDR1 and CDR2 from the germline V gene are SQVTM and ANQGSEA. This CDR3 has 14 residues. The CDR3: CSAVAGGAENEQFF.

The rearrangement links TRBV25-1 to TRBJ2-5; TCRdb picks TRBD2, but there is no DNA to check that call. Germline CDR1 MGHDK, CDR2 SYGVNS. The CDR3 has 15 amino acids. CDR3 sequence reads: CASSEYKSPGGSQYF.

The chain recombines TRBV11-2 with TRBJ2-7; TCRdb names TRBD1, which stays unverified in the absence of DNA. Per germline, CDR1 SGHAT and CDR2 FQNNGV. This CDR3 region has 17 residues. The CDR3 loop is CASSFGGLQGLSYEQYF.

J is TRBJ2-1 and V is TRBV4-2; the TCRdb call, TRBD2, lacks DNA for checking. The CDR3 is made up of 16 amino acids. Germline-derived CDR1 and CDR2 are LGHNA and YNFKEQ. The CDR3 here is CASSQARGSSYNEQFF.

This chain's CDR3 is CASSQVANTGELFF. The rearrangement uses TRBV4-1 and TRBJ2-2. The germline V gene has CDR1 MGHRA and CDR2 YSYEKL. There are 14 residues in the CDR3.